This T cell receptor (beta chain) was recovered during a study of T cells in Graves' hyperthyroidism and ophthalmopathy (dated by TCRdb to the late 2010s). Describing the broader study: Peripheral blood was sampled at the time of initial diagnosis, prior to any treatment. TCR V-J signatures able to tell the groups apart were searched for in a discovery cohort of 95 to 100 patients, of whom 43 had Graves' ophthalmopathy and some 60 had stable Graves' hyperthyroidism. Prospective prediction of ophthalmopathy was tested in an independent validation cohort of 18 to 20 hyperthyroidism patients and around 16 patients who later progressed to ophthalmopathy. The approximately 90 discovery patients were randomly split 7:3 into training and test sets. Thyroid tissue and blood T-cell repertoires from six Graves' hyperthyroidism patients were also compared in the study. After sampling, hyperthyroidism patients received methimazole starting at 30 mg daily, and ophthalmopathy patients received high-dose intravenous methylprednisolone. The paper reports TCR Vbeta CDR3 sequencing of 140 or so peripheral blood samples: some 44 ophthalmopathy, fewer than 80 hyperthyroidism and 17 progressor patients.

Hyperthyroidism patients were newly diagnosed, with disease duration under 2 months, and aged 18 to 65 years. Patients with uncontrolled infections, other autoimmune diseases, pregnancy or lactation were excluded. Clinical symptoms, serum thyroxine and TRAb, thyroid ultrasound, and orbital computed tomography formed the basis for the diagnoses. Blood from progressor patients was collected at the time of first diagnosis with hyperthyroidism, before any ophthalmopathy symptoms had appeared. PBMCs were separated from 7.5 to 10 ml of fresh peripheral blood using Ficoll-Paque density gradient centrifugation. Progressor patients were defined as those initially diagnosed with Graves' hyperthyroidism in whom ophthalmopathy developed during follow-up. Total RNA was extracted with Trizol reagent, and quality was checked on an Agilent 2100 Bioanalyzer. The TCR beta CDR3 regions were amplified from the RNA transcripts. A first-round RT-PCR of the TCR CDR3 used the HTBI primer set with the Qiagen OneStep RT-PCR kit. A second multiplex PCR round built the libraries, followed by size selection and purification. Paired-end sequencing of the libraries was performed with 100 bp reads on an Illumina HiSeq2000. In the authors' own workflow: SOAPnuke was used to process the raw data, removing reads that contained adapters or uncalled bases, had a mean Phred below 15, or lacked an exact match to the constant primer or identifier. High-quality paired reads were merged using COPE v1.2.5, and each unique nucleotide sequence was defined as a clonotype. MiTCR v1.1 was used to align clonotypes to the IMGT TRBV, TRBD and TRBJ reference segments. Only V-J combinations with frequency above 0.0001, covering 98% to 99.2% of repertoires, were analysed. The TCS score was defined as F50 (clonal expansion) divided by E x V (chaos), with BLOSUM62-based TCRdist calculated between CDR3 peptides within each V-J. Welch's t-statistics and random forest reduced approximately 520 V-J features to roughly 13, which were used in a naive Bayes classifier (R e1071). The public reads were reanalyzed by TCRdb: fastp trimming at Q25, MiXCR alignment, in-frame beta chains only. Rows are combined by CDR3 protein, so each entry shows the most common genes and DNA. The V and J calls shown here were made by TCRdb, not taken from the authors' results. The sample table lists approximately 720,000 distinct CDR3 sequences, around a sixth of them with a count of one. Roughly 17% of the sample is held by the ten biggest clonotypes.

Trimming removed 8 bases from V and 2 bases from J; the gene matches leave 5 bases unexplained. CDR1 and CDR2 were assigned from the germline V gene as MDHEN and SYDVKM. Taken from cysteine to phenylalanine, the CDR3 has 13 residues. Solely the CDR3 DNA is kept, with 39 bases framed from the first base. Here is what the overall study found, with its caveats: Ophthalmopathy was separated from stable hyperthyroidism by a 13 V-J signature model, with approximately 89% sensitivity and 81% to 82% specificity obtained in cross-validation and 80%/75% obtained in testing. In validation, progression to ophthalmopathy was predicted by the model with 55% to 71% sensitivity and 72% to 85% specificity, a median of 6.5 months before onset. Blood samples also contained most of the expanded thyroid clonotypes (frequency above 0.001), which suggests that blood repertoires may reflect thyroid immune responses. Sample size was not statistically predetermined, and blinding of investigators to group allocation was not performed.

This clonotype was recorded at least ten times. Its recognized antigen is unknown. No base-level quality is on record; no much larger clone is a single base apart. The receptor comes from a woman between 45 and 60 years old with Graves' hyperthyroidism that later progressed to Graves' ophthalmopathy. Sequences were obtained from blood. The chain is assembled from TRBV28 and TRBJ2-5; 7 bases in the junction line up with TRBD2. This receptor carries the CDR3 CASFGGTQETQYF. The DNA is as follows: TGTGCCAGCTTCGGGGGGACGCAAGAGACCCAGTACTTC.